This T cell receptor (beta chain) emerged from a study of persistence of HIV-infected CD4 T cells (TCRdb year 2020). Background on the whole study: The median time the participants had spent on suppressive ART was less than 9 years. Apart from a couple of participants who underwent leukapheresis at a single time point, peripheral blood samples of up to about 180 mL were collected from participants at multiple time points. Anti-CD3/anti-CD28 stimulation activated a higher proportion of cells, with a lower memory fraction, than antigen stimulation. CMV- and HIV-1 Gag-responding CD4+ T cells were isolated from ART-treated individuals so that antigen-driven clonal expansion of HIV-1-infected cells could be examined. The clonality of all cells in each sorted population was assessed by TCRbeta sequencing, whereas the clonality of infected cells was assessed by proviral sequencing. In the cross-participant TCR cluster analysis, roughly 8 participants were included for CMV and 7 participants were included for Gag.

The CDR3 measures 14 amino acids from cysteine to phenylalanine. The only DNA kept is the CDR3, 42 bases in frame from the first base. Based on the germline V gene, the CDR1 and CDR2 sequences are KGHSH and LQKENI. Relative to germline, V is 3 bases shorter and J is 0 bases shorter, with 9 bases between their ends. On this clone: The antigen it binds to is not known. One base away there is no much larger clone; base qualities are not given.

The treatment or condition label, read with the paper, signifies: suppressive antiretroviral therapy. As a nonspecific positive control representing the CD4+ T cell repertoire, cells were stimulated with anti-CD3/anti-CD28 magnetic beads. Responding CD4+ T cells were sorted by upregulation of both CD40 ligand and CD69. Participants were HIV-1-infected adults who started suppressive ART during chronic infection. For at least 4 years, the participants' plasma HIV-1 RNA had been undetectable, below 50 copies/mL. To be included, participants needed a CD4+ T cell count above 400 cells/uL and a positive CMV serology. Before stimulation, PBMCs were isolated using density centrifugation and then depleted of CD8+ T cells. Stimulation of CD8-depleted PBMCs was carried out for approximately 18 hours with anti-CD28/CD49d costimulation, CD40-blocking antibody and enfuvirtide, to prevent new infections. Sorting was done on either a Beckman Coulter MoFlo Legacy or an XDP sorter, and propidium iodide was used to exclude dead cells. Genomic DNA was extracted using the QIAamp DNA Mini Kit for samples with more than one million cells and using the Quick-DNA Microprep Kit for all other samples.

The immunoSEQ hsTCRB assay version 4, run in survey mode, was used to sequence TCRbeta repertoires from genomic DNA. Genomic DNA was diluted to approximately 9.4 ng/uL, and up to roughly 1 ug per sample was used for TCRbeta sequencing. In the original analysis: Analysis of the TCRbeta data was done in ImmunoSeq Analyzer 3.0, and diversity was computed on productive nucleotide rearrangements. Using the Immunarch R package, lower-bound TCR diversity was estimated with the improved Chao index and clonality was estimated with the Gini coefficient. When different nucleotide rearrangements encoded the same CDR3beta amino acid sequence, each rearrangement was treated as a distinct clonotype. Differential abundance analysis identified TCRbeta sequences significantly enriched in antigen-responding cells relative to anti-CD3/anti-CD28-activated cells. GLIPH2 clustered TCRs by predicted peptide-MHC specificity, both within individual participants and across merged participant data sets. The source is immuneACCESS, and TCRdb retained only in-frame sequences with V and J called. Part of the clones is not carried over; for the studies checked, unresolved V genes explain less than half of this, and the remainder is unexplained. The V and J calls and the clone size are those of that table, but D and trimming were determined from the DNA. Across this sample there are tens of thousands of clones, with 88% seen only once. The top ten clones comprise 0.4% to 0.6% of the sample.

What the research found in general, with its limitations: Enrichment of degenerate expanded CDR3beta sequences was found in antigen-responding cells, suggesting convergent selection of CD4+ responses to CMV and Gag. TCRbeta richness in CMV- and Gag-responding cells was significantly lower than in anti-CD3/anti-CD28-responding cells; CMV-responding cells had higher oligoclonality than CD3/CD28-stimulated and Gag-responding cells. The study involved few individuals and tested only a limited range of antigens. Because the TCR analyses were done in bulk, restricting them to just the rare CMV-responding cells that actually carried HIV-1 proviruses was not possible. TCR oligoclonality correlated with proviral oligoclonality within the same sorted populations.

The source was CD4+ T cells sorted from PBMCs after 18-hour stimulation, collected from a patient who received antiretroviral therapy. Explained via the paper, the cell subset or site label denotes: CD40L+CD69+ CD4 T cells responding to anti-CD3/anti-CD28 beads, representing the overall repertoire. This receptor was obtained from an adult woman with HIV who was CMV-seropositive. The V gene is TRBV18 and the J gene is TRBJ2-7; no D gene call is confident. The DNA sequence reads TGTGCCAGCTCACCGACGCTGAACTCCTACGAGCAGTACTTC. The translation is CASSPTLNSYEQYF.